The present TCR beta chain was sequenced within a study of human T cells and chemical hapten exposure. Time point specified: pre-sensitization, week 0. The treatment here: therapeutic diphenylcyclopropenone sensitization with weekly scalp DPC. Samples of blood were obtained prior to the application of each patch test. The donor pool consisted of alopecia patients aged 18 to 70 years, considered suitable for DPC. This clonotype occurred a few times. TCRdb re-called the RACE reads through MiXCR, storing one row per CDR3 protein. The data contain approximately 260,000 distinct CDR3 sequences, roughly 8% of them singletons. The TCR originated in a man aged 18 to 30 with alopecia areata. Some clones in this sample may be carry-over from other donors' samples. This material consisted of whole blood, taken in connection with sensitization to the hapten diphenylcyclopropenone (DPC).

CDR3 loop: CASSPRRRRDTGELFF. CDR3 bases: TGTGCCAGCAGCCCTCGTCGCCGGAGGGACACCGGGGAGCTGTTTTTT. V is TRBV7-9 and J is TRBJ2-2; TRBD2 is a possible D gene (6 bases). The CDR3 consists of 16 residues. Trimming removed 5 bases from V and 3 bases from J, with 16 bases in between. Germline-derived CDR1 and CDR2 are SEHNR and FQNEAQ (reference sequence). The full variable domain, in which reference TRBV7-9 and TRBJ2-2 provide the parts outside the CDR3, is DTGVSQNPRHKITKRGQNVTFRCDPISEHNRLYWYRQTLGQGPEFLTYFQNEAQLEKSRLLSDRFSAERPKGSFSTLEIQRTEQGDSAMYLCASSPRRRRDTGELFFGEGSRLTVL.